This T cell receptor beta chain is from a study of blood T cells in healthy people across ages. At the level of the study: Template-switching capture recovered about one barcoded beta molecule per two T cells. General study results and limits: Older age went with lower TCR beta diversity per million T cells, in a roughly linear way.

With respect to this clonotype: Its antigen is not identified.

V dropped 3 bases and J dropped 4 bases, with 13 bases sitting between them. This CDR3 region has 14 residues. Germline V gene sequence: CDR1 KGHSH, CDR2 LQKENI. A second PCR, run for about 7 to 11 cycles, used a sample-barcoded 5' primer plus a J-beta primer mix. Every cDNA molecule bore a tag from a template-switch adaptor containing 12 random nucleotides. Each CDR3 protein is one row after TCRdb ran MiXCR on the 5' RACE reads. Of roughly 800,000 distinct CDR3 sequences in the sample, roughly 64% were seen once. Sequenced: blood. This sequence was found in a man aged 25-45 years in good health. The V and J genes are TRBV18 and TRBJ2-7, with D tentatively TRBD2 (5 bases). In nucleotides, the CDR3 is TGTGCCAGCTCACCCGGACTCTCCGATTACGAGCAGTACTTC. It translates to CASSPGLSDYEQYF.